The 3 T cell receptor beta chains below were found in one sample sequenced in a study of CD8+ T cells in alopecia areata. Extracted RNA was reverse transcribed into cDNA, the sequencing template. TCRdb's copy holds only in-frame clones and misses some; the assay was immunoSEQ multiplex PCR. The sample contains about 110,000 clones, 50% to 70% of which appear only once. Sequencing was performed on NKG2D-low CD8+ T cells sorted from blood. Source of these receptors: a human donor with alopecia areata.

This chain connects TRBV6-5 to TRBJ2-1; 7 bases map to TRBD2. Trimming took 0 bases from V and 0 from J; bases not matched to a gene: 2. CDR3 length: 16 residues. In germline, CDR1 is MNHEY, CDR2 SVGAGI. CDR3 nucleotides: TGTGCCAGCAGTTACTCTCCGGGAGGCTCCTACAATGAGCAGTTCTTC. This encodes CASSYSPGGSYNEQFF.

The CDR3 loop is CASTPTGGPSGSPSDEQFF. CDR3 bases: TGTGCCAGCACCCCCACAGGGGGTCCTAGCGGGAGCCCTTCGGATGAGCAGTTCTTC. This chain connects TRBV28 to TRBJ2-1; TRBD2 aligns across 10 bases. This CDR3 is 19 amino acids long. The V gene end was trimmed by 7 bases and the J gene end by 8 bases; junction bases not matched to a gene: 23. Germline assignment: CDR1 MDHEN and CDR2 SYDVKM.

The gene calls are TRBV27 and TRBJ1-4; D call uncertain. The CDR3 contains 11 residues. The germline V gene encodes CDR1 MNHEY and CDR2 SMNVEV (reference sequence). V lost 8 bases and J 3 bases, leaving 4 bases between the germline ends. Here the CDR3 DNA reads TGTGCCAGCGCCTCTAATGAAAAACTGTTTTTT. It codes for CASASNEKLFF. Looking up the rest from reference TRBV27 and TRBJ1-4 gives the full variable domain: EAQVTQNPRYLITVTGKKLTVTCSQNMNHEYMSWYRQDPGLGLRQIYYSMNVEVTDKGDVPEGYKVSRKEKRNFPLILESPSPNQTSLYFCASASNEKLFFGSGTQLSVL.